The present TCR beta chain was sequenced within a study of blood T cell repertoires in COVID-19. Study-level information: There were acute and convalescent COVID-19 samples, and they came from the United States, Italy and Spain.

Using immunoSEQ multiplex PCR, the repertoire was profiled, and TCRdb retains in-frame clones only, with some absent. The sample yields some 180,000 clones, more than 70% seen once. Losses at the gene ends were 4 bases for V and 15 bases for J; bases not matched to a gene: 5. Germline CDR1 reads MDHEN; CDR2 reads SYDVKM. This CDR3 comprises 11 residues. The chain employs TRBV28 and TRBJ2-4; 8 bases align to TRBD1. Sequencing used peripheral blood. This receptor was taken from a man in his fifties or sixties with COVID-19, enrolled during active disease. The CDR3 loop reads CASSSGTGWYF. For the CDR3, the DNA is TGTGCCAGCAGTTCAGGGACAGGATGGTACTTC.